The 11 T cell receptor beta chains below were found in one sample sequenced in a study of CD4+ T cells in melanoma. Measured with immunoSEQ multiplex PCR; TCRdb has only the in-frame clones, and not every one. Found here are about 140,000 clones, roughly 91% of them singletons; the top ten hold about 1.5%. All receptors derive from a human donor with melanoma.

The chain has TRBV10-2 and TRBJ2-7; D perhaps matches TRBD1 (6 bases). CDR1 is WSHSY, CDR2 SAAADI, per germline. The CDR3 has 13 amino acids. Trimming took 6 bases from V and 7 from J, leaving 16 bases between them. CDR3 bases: TGCGCCAGCAGGACCGGGACACCTTTGGAGCAGTACTTC. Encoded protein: CASRTGTPLEQYF.

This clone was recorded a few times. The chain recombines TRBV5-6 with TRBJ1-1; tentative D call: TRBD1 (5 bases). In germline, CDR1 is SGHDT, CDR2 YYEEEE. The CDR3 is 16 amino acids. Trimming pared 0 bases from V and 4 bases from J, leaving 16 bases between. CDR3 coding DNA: TGTGCCAGCAGCTTGGGGGCGGGGCCGTTTCCCACTGAAGCTTTCTTT. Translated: CASSLGAGPFPTEAFF.

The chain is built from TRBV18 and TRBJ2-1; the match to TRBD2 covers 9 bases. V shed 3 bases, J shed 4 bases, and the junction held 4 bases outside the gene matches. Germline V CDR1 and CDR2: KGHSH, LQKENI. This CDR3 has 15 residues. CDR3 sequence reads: CASSPERGAYNEQFF. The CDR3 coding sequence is TGTGCCAGCTCACCGGAGCGGGGGGCTTACAATGAGCAGTTCTTC. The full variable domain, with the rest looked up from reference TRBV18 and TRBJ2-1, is NAGVMQNPRHLVRRRGQEARLRCSPMKGHSHVYWYRQLPEEGLKFMVYLQKENIIDESGMPKERFSAEFPKEGPSILRIQQVVRGDSAAYFCASSPERGAYNEQFFGPGTRLTVL.

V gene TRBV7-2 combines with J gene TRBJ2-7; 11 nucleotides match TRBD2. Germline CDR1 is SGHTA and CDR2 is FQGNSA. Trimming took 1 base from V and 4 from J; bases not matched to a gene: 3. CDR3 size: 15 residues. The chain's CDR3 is CASSLVRTSGYEQYF. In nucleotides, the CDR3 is TGTGCCAGCAGCTTAGTTAGGACTAGCGGGTACGAGCAGTACTTC.

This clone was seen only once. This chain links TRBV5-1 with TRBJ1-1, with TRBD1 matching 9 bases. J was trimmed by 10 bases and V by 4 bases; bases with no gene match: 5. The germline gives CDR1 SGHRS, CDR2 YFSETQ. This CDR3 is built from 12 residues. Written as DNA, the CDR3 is TGCGCCAGCAGCCGGACAGGGGAACCAGCTTTCTTT. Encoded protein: CASSRTGEPAFF.

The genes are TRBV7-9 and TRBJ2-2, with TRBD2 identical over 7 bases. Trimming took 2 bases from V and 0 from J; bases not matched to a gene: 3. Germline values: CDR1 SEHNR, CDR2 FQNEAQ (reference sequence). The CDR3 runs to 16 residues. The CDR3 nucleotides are TGTGCCAGCAGCTTAACGCTAGCGGCGAACACCGGGGAGCTGTTTTTT. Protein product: CASSLTLAANTGELFF.

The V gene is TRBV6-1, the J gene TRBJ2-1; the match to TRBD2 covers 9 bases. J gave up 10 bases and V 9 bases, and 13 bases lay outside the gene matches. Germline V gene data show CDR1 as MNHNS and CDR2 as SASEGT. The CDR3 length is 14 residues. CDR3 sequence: CASLLAGTELEQFF. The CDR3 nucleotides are TGTGCCAGTTTGCTAGCGGGGACCGAGCTGGAGCAGTTCTTC.

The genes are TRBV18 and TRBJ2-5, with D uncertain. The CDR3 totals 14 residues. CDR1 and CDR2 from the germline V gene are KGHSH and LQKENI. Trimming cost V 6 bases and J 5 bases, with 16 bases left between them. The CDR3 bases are TGTGCCAGCTCCCTAATAAGCGAGGTCGAGACCCAGTACTTC. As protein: CASSLISEVETQYF. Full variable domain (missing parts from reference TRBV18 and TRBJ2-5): NAGVMQNPRHLVRRRGQEARLRCSPMKGHSHVYWYRQLPEEGLKFMVYLQKENIIDESGMPKERFSAEFPKEGPSILRIQQVVRGDSAAYFCASSLISEVETQYFGPGTRLLVL.

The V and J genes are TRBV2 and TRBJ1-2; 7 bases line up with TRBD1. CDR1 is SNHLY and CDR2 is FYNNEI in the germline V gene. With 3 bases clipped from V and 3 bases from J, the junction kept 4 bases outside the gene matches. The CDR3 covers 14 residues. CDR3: CASSDRTGDYGYTF. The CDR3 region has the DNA TGTGCCAGCAGTGATCGGACAGGAGACTATGGCTACACCTTC.

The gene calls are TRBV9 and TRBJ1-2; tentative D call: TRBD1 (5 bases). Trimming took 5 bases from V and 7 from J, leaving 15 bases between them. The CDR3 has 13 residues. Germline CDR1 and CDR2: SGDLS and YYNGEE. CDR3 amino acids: CASRGTGPVGYTF. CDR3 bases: TGTGCCAGCAGGGGGACCGGTCCTGTTGGCTACACCTTC.

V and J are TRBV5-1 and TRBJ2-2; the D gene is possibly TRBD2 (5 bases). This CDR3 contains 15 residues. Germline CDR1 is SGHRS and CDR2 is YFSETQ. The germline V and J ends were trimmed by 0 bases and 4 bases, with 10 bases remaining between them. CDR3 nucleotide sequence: TGCGCCAGCAGCTTGGCCGGACTGATCACCGGGGAGCTGTTTTTT. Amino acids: CASSLAGLITGELFF.